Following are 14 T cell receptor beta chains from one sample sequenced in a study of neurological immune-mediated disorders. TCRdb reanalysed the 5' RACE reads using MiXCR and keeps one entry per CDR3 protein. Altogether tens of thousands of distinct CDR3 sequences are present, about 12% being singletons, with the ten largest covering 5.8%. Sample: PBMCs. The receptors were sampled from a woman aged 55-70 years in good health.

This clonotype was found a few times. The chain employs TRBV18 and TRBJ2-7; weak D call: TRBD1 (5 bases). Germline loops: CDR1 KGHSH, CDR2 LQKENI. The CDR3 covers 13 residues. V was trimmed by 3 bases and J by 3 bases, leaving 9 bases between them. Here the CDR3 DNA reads TGTGCCAGCTCACCTACAGGCTTCTACGAGCAGTACTTC. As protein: CASSPTGFYEQYF.

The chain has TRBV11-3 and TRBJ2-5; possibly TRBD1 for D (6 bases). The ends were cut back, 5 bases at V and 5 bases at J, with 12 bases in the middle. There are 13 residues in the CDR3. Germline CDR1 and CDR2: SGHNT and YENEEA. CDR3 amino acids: CASSIGQSETQYF. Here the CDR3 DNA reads TGTGCCAGCAGCATCGGACAGTCTGAGACCCAGTACTTC.

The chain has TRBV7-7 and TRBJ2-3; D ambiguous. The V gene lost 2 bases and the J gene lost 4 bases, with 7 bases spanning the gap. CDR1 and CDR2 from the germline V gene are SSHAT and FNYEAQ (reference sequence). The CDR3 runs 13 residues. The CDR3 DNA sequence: TGTGCCAGCAGCTTATCACCGCCAGATACGCAGTATTTT. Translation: CASSLSPPDTQYF.

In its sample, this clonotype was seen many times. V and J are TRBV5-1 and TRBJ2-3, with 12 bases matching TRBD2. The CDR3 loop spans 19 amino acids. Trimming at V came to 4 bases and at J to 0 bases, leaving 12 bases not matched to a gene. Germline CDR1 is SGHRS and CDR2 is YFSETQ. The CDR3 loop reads CASSLSLAGGSTSTDTQYF. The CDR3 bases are TGCGCCAGCAGCCTATCACTAGCGGGGGGCAGTACTAGCACAGATACGCAGTATTTT.

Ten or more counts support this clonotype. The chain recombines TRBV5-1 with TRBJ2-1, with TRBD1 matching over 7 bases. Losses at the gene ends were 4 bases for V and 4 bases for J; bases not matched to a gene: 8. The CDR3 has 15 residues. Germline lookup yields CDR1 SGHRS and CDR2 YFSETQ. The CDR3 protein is CASSTGTAEYNEQFF. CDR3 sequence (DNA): TGCGCCAGCAGCACCGGGACAGCCGAATACAATGAGCAGTTCTTC.

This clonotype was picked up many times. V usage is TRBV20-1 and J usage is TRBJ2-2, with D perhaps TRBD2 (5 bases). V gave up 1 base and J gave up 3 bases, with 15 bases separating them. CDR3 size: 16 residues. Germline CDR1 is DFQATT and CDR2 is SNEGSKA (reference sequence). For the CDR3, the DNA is TGCAGTGCTAGAGGCTCAAACGAAGCGGACACCGGGGAGCTGTTTTTT. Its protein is CSARGSNEADTGELFF.

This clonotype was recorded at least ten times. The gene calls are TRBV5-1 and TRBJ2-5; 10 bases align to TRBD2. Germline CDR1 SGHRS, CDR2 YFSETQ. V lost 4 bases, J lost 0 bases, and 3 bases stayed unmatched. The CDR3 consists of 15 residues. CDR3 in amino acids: CASSPGTSDQETQYF. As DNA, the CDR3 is TGCGCCAGCAGCCCCGGGACTAGCGACCAAGAGACCCAGTACTTC.

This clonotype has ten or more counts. CDR3 nucleotide sequence: TGTGCCAGCAAAGGGGACTACGAGCAGTACTTC. The encoded protein is CASKGDYEQYF. This chain links TRBV6-6 with TRBJ2-7, with a weak D call TRBD1 (5 bases). CDR1 and CDR2 (germline): MNHNY, SVGAGI (reference sequence). This CDR3 has 11 residues. Trimming pared 7 bases from V and 3 bases from J, leaving 7 bases between.

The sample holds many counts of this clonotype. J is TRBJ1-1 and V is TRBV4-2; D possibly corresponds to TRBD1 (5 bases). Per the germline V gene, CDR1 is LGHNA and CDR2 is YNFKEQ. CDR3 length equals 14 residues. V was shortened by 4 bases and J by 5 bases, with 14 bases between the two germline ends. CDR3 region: CASSLQVGGTEAFF. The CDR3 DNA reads TGTGCCAGCAGCCTACAGGTGGGGGGTACTGAAGCTTTCTTT.

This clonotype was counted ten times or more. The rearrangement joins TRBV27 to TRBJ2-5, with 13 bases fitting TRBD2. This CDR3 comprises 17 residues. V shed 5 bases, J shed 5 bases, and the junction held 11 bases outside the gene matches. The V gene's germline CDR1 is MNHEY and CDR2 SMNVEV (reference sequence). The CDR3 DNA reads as TGTGCCAGCAGTGAAGGACTAGCGGGGGCGAGGAGGGAGACCCAGTACTTC. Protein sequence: CASSEGLAGARRETQYF.

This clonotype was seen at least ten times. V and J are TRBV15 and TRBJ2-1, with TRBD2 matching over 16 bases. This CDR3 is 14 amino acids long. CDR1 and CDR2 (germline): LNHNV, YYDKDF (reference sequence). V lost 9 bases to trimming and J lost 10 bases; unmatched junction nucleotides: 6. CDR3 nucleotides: TGTGCCACGACCGGGACTAGCGGGGGGGGGGAGCAGTTCTTC. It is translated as CATTGTSGGGEQFF. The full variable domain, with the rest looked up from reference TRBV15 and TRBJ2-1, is DAMVIQNPRYQVTQFGKPVTLSCSQTLNHNVMYWYQQKSSQAPKLLFHYYDKDFNNEADTPDNFQSRRPNTSFCFLDIRSPGLGDTAMYLCATTGTSGGGEQFFGPGTRLTVL.

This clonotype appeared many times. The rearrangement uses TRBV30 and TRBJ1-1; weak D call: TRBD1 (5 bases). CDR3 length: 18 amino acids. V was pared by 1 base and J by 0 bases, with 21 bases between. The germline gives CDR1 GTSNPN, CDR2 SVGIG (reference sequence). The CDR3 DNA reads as TGTGCCTGGAGTGCTTTATGGATTGGGGGAACCATGAACACTGAAGCTTTCTTT. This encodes CAWSALWIGGTMNTEAFF.

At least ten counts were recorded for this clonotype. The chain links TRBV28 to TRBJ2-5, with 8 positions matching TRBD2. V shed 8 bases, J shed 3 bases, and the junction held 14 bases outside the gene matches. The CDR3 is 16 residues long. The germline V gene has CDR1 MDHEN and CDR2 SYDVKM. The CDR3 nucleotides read TGTGCCAGCCTCCCCCCCGGGAGGGTATCGGAAGAGACCCAGTACTTC. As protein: CASLPPGRVSEETQYF.

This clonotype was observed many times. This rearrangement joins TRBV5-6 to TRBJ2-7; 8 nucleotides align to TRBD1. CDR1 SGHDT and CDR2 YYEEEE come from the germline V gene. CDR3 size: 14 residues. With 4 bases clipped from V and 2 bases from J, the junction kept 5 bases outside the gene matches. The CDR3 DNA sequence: TGTGCCAGCAGCCAGACAGGGGAGGCCTACGAGCAGTACTTC. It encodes CASSQTGEAYEQYF.